This TCR beta chain was observed in a study of a mutant IDH1 vaccine in newly diagnosed glioma. Study summary: Beginning 4-6 weeks after radiotherapy alone, or with temozolomide cycles, vaccination took place. Prior therapy was radiotherapy, temozolomide, or both; most received both.

The assay was immunoSEQ multiplex PCR, and TCRdb's table has in-frame clones only and misses some. The sample has around 61,000 clones, around three quarters seen once; the top ten hold roughly 5.3%. Comment on this clone: Its target is unknown.

Stated time point: week 47, end of study. Mutant IDH1 20-mer peptide, at 300 ug, made up each vaccine dose, with topical imiquimod. Sequencing was performed on PBMCs, taken from a glioma patient whose treatment included an IDH1 peptide vaccine. The receptor was isolated from a man in his fifties with glioma.

The CDR3 nucleotides read TGCGCCAGCAGCCCTGCGCCGGGACTAGCGGGGACCCAGTACTTC. Its protein is CASSPAPGLAGTQYF. The V call is TRBV5-1, the J call TRBJ2-5; TRBD2 agrees at 12 bases. CDR1 SGHRS and CDR2 YFSETQ come from the germline V gene. The V gene end was trimmed by 4 bases and the J gene end by 7 bases; junction bases not matched to a gene: 8. CDR3 size: 15 residues.